Listed here is a single T cell receptor beta chain. The entry originates in a study of CD8 T cells in Susac syndrome. Reverse transcription used about 0.5 to 1 ug RNA and random hexamers. A multiplex approach, immunoSEQ multiplex PCR, amplified TCR beta CDR3 across 54 Vbeta and 13 Jbeta. TCRdb used MiXCR to reprocess the immunoSEQ multiplex PCR reads, holding one entry per CDR3 protein. Of 180,000 or so distinct CDR3 sequences listed, approximately 94% were seen once; the top ten hold less than 0.12%. From blood CD8+ and CD4+ T cells, the TCR beta chain was sequenced. Controls were age- and sex-matched healthy donors. CD8+ and CD4+ T cells were negatively isolated; TEMRA cells were FACS-enriched. Germline V gene lookup returns CDR1 SGDLS and CDR2 YYNGEE. This CDR3 is built from 15 residues. The V and J ends lost 4 bases and 8 bases respectively, with 19 bases between them.

Sequenced sample: CD4+ T cells from PBMCs. V is TRBV9 and J is TRBJ2-1; D is possibly TRBD1 or TRBD2 (6 bases each). The receptor's source is a human donor in good health. The CDR3 here is CASSTSGAVGDEQFF. CDR3 bases: TGTGCCAGCAGCACGTCGGGGGCGGTCGGCGATGAGCAGTTCTTC. The entire variable domain, with the rest obtained from reference TRBV9 and TRBJ2-1, is as follows: DSGVTQTPKHLITATGQRVTLRCSPRSGDLSVYWYQQSLDQGLQFLIQYYNGEERAKGNILERFSAQQFPDLHSELNLSSLELGDSALYFCASSTSGAVGDEQFFGPGTRLTVL.